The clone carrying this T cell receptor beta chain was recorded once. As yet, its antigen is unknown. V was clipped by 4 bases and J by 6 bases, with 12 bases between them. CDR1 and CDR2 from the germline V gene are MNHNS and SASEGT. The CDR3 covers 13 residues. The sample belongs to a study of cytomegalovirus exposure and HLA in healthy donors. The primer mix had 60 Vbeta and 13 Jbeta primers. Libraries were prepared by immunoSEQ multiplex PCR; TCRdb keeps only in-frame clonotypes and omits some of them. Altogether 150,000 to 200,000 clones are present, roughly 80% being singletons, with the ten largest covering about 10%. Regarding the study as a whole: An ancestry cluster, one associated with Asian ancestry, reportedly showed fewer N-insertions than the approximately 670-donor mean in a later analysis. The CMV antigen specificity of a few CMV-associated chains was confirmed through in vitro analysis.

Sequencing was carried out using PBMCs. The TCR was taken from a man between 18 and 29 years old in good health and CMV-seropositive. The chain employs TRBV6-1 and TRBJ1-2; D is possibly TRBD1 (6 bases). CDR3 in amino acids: CASSVVTGDGYTF. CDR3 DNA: TGTGCCAGCAGTGTTGTGACAGGAGATGGCTACACCTTC.